This entry concerns a single T cell receptor (beta chain). The data were obtained in a study of blood T cell repertoires in COVID-19. Here immunoSEQ multiplex PCR was the method, and the copy in TCRdb shows in-frame clones only, minus some. The data contain about 110,000 clones, 70% to 90% of them singletons. V was trimmed by 5 bases and J by 5 bases, leaving 20 bases between them. The germline V gene encodes CDR1 SGHVS and CDR2 FQNEAQ. The CDR3 contains 16 residues. The receptor was isolated from a woman in her sixties or seventies with acute or convalescent COVID-19. Sequences were obtained from peripheral blood. The chain carries TRBV7-8 and TRBJ2-3; D unresolved. In nucleotides, the CDR3 is TGTGCCAGCAGCCCTTTCGGCGGCGAGACCGTAGATACGCAGTATTTT. This encodes CASSPFGGETVDTQYF.